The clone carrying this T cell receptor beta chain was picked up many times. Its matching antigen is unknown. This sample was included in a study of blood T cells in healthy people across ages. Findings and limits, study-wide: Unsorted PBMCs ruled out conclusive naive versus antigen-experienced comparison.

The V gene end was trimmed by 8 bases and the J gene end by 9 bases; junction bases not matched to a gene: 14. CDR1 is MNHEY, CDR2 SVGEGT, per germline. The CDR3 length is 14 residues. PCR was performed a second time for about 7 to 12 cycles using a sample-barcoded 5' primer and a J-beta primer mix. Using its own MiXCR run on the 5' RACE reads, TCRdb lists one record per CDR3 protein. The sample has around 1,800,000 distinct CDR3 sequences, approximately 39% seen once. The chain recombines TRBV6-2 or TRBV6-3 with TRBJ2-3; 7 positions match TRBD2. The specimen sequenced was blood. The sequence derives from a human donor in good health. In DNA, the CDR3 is TGTGCCAGCGGGCGGACCGGGACTACGACCACGCAGTATTTT. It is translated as CASGRTGTTTTQYF.